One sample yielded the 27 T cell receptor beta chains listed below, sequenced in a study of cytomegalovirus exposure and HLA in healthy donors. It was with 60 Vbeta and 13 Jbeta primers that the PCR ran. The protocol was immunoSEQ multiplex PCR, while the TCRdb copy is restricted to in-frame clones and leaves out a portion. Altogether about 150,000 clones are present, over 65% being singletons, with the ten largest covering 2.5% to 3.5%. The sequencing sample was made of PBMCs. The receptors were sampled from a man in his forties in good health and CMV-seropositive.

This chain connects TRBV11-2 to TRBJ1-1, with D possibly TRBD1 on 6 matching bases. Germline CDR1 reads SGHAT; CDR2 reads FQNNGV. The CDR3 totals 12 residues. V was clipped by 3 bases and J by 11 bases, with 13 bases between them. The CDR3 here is CASSFESGDAFF. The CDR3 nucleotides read TGTGCCAGCAGCTTTGAATCAGGGGATGCTTTCTTT.

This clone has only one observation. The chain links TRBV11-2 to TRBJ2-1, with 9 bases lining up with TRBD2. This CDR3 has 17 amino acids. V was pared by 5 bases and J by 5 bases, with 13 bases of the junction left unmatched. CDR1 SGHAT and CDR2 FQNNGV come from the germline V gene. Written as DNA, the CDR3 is TGTGCCAGCAGCGAACATAGCGGGAGTAGGTACCACAATGAGCAGTTCTTC. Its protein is CASSEHSGSRYHNEQFF.

The CDR3 region has the DNA TGTGCCAGCAGCGCTAGCAGGGGAAACACCGGGGAGCTGTTTTTT. The encoded protein is CASSASRGNTGELFF. This chain uses TRBV11-2 with TRBJ2-2, with a possible D match to TRBD1 (6 bases). Per germline, CDR1 SGHAT and CDR2 FQNNGV. This CDR3 spans 15 amino acids. V shed 5 bases and J shed 2 bases, with 12 bases lying between them.

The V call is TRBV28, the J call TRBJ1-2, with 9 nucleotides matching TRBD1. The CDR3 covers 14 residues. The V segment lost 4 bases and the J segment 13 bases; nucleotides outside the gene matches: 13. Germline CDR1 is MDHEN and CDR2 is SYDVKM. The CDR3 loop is CASSSAGTGRVGTF. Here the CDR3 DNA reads TGTGCCAGCAGTTCAGCCGGGACAGGGAGGGTAGGCACCTTC.

CDR3 nucleotide sequence: TGTGCCAGCAGTACGGGATTCTATGGCTACACCTTC. Amino acids: CASSTGFYGYTF. The J gene is TRBJ1-2, the V gene TRBV6-1, with D unresolved. The CDR3 is made up of 12 amino acids. Germline V CDR1 and CDR2: MNHNS, SASEGT. Trimming shortened V by 5 bases and J by 4 bases, and 8 bases separated the two germline ends.

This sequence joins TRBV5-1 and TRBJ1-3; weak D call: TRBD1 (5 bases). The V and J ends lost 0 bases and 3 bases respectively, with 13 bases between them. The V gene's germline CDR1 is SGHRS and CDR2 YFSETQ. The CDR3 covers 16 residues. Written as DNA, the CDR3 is TGCGCCAGCAGCTTGGAAGGAGGGGCGCTTGGAAACACCATATATTTT. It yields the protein CASSLEGGALGNTIYF. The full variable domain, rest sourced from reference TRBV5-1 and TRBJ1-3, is KAGVTQTPRYLIKTRGQQVTLSCSPISGHRSVSWYQQTPGQGLQFLFEYFSETQRNKGNFPGRFSGRQFSNSRSEMNVSTLELGDSALYLCASSLEGGALGNTIYFGEGSWLTVV.

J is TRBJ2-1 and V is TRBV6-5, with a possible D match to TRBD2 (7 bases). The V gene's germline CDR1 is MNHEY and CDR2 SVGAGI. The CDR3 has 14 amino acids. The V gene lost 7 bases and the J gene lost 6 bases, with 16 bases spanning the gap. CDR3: CASTKGGGINEQFF. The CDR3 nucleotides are TGTGCCAGCACCAAAGGGGGAGGGATCAATGAGCAGTTCTTC.

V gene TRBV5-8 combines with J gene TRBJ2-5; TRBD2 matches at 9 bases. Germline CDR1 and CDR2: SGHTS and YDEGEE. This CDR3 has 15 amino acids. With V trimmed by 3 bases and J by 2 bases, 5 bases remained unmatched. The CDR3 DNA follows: TGTGCCAGCAGCTCCGGGACTAGCTCTCAAGAGACCCAGTACTTC. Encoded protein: CASSSGTSSQETQYF.

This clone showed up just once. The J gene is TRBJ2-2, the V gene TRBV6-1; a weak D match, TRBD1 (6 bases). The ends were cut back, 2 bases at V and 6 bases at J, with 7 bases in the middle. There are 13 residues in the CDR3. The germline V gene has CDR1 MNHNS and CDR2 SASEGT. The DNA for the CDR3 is TGTGCCAGCAGTGAACAGGGGCCCGGGGAGCTGTTTTTT. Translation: CASSEQGPGELFF.

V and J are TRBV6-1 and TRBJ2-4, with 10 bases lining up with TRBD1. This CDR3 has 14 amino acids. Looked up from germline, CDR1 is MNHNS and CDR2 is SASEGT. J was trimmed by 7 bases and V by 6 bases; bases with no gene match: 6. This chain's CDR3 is CASRLDRGKNIQYF. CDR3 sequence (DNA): TGTGCCAGCAGGTTGGACAGGGGGAAGAACATTCAGTACTTC.

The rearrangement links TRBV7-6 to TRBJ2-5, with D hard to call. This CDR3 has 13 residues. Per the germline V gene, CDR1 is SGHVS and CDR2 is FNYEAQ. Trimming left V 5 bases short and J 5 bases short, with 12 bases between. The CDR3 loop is CASSPVRRETQYF. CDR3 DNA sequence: TGTGCCAGCAGCCCGGTTAGGCGGGAGACCCAGTACTTC.

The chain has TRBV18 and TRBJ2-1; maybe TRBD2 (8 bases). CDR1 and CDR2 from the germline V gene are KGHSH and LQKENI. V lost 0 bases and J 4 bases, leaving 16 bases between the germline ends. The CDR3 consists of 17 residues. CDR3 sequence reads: CASSPPQGTRLYNEQFF. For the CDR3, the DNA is TGTGCCAGCTCACCACCACAGGGGACTAGGCTGTACAATGAGCAGTTCTTC.

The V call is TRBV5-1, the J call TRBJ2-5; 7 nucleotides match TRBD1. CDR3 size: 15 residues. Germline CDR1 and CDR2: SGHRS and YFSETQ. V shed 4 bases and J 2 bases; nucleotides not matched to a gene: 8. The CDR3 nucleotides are TGCGCCAGCAGCACCGGACAGGTAACACAAGAGACCCAGTACTTC. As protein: CASSTGQVTQETQYF.

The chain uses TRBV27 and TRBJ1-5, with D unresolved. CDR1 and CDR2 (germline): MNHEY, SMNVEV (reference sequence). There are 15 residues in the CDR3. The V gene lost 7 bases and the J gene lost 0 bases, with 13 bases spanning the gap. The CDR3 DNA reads TGTGCCAGCAAGTCAGGCCTCATTAGCAATCAGCCCCAGCATTTT. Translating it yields CASKSGLISNQPQHF.

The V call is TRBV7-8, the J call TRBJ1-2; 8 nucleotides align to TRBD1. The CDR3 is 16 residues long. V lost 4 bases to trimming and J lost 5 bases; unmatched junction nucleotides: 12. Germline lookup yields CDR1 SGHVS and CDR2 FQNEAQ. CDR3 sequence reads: CASSSSGTGMFYGYTF. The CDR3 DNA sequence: TGTGCCAGCAGCTCCTCCGGGACAGGAATGTTTTATGGCTACACCTTC.

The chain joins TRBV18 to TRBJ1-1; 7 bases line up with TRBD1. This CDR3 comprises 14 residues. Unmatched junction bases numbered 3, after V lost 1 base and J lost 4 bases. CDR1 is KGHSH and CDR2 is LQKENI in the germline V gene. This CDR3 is CASSPRSGGTEAFF. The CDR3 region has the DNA TGTGCCAGCTCACCACGTTCAGGGGGCACTGAAGCTTTCTTT.

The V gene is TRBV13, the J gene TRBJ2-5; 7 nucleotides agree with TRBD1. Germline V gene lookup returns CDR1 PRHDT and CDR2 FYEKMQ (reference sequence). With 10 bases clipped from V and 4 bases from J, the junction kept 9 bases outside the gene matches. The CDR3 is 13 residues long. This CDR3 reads CANGNRGVETQYF. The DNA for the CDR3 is TGTGCCAACGGCAACAGGGGAGTAGAGACCCAGTACTTC.

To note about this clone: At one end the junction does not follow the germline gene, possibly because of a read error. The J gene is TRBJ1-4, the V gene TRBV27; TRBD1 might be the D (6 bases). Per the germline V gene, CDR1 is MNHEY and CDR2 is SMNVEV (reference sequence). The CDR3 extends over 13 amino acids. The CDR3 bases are TGTGCCAGCAGCACAGGGTCTGGGGAAAAACTGCTTTTT. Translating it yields CASSTGSGEKLLF.

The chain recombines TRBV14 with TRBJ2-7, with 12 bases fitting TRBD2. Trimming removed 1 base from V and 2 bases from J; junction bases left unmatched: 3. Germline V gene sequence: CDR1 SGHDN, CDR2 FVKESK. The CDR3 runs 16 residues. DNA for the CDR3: TGTGCCAGCAGCCAAGGGCTAGCGGGAGGGCCCTACGAGCAGTACTTC. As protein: CASSQGLAGGPYEQYF. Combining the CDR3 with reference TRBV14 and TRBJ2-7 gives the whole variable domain EAGVTQFPSHSVIEKGQTVTLRCDPISGHDNLYWYRRVMGKEIKFLLHFVKESKQDESGMPNNRFLAERTGGTYSTLKVQPAELEDSGVYFCASSQGLAGGPYEQYFGPGTRLTVT.

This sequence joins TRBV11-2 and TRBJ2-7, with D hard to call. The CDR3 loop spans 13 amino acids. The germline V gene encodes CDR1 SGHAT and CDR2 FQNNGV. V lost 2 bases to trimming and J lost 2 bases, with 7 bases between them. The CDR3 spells CASSLNGPYEQYF. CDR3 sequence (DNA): TGTGCCAGCAGCTTAAACGGTCCCTACGAGCAGTACTTC.

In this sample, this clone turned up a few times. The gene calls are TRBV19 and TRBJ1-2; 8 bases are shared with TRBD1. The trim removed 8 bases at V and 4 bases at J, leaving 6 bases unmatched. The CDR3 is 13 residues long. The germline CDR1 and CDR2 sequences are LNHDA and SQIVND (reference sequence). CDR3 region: CASGDRRIYGYTF. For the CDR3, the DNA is TGTGCCAGTGGGGACAGGAGGATCTATGGCTACACCTTC.

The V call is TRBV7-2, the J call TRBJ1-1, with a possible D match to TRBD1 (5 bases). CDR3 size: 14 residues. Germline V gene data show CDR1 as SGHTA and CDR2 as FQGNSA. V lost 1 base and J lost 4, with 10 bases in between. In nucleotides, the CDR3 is TGTGCCAGCAGCTTAGTGGAGGGGCTCACTGAAGCTTTCTTT. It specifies CASSLVEGLTEAFF.

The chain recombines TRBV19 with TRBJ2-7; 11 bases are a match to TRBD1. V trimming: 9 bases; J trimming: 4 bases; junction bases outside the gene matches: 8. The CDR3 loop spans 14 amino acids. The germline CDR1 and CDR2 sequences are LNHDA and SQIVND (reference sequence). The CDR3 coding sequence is TGTGCCAGCGCGCCGGGACAGGGGGATTACGAGCAGTACTTC. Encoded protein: CASAPGQGDYEQYF.

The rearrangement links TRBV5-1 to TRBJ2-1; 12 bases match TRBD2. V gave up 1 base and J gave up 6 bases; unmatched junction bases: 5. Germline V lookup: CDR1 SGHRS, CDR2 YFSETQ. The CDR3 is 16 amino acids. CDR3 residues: CASSLTLAGGGNEQFF. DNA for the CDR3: TGCGCCAGCAGCTTGACACTAGCGGGAGGCGGCAATGAGCAGTTCTTC.

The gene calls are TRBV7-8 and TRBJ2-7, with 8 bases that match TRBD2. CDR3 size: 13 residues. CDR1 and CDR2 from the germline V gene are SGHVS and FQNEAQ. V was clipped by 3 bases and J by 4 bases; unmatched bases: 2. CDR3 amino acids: CASSFQREYEQYF. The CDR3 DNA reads TGTGCCAGCAGCTTCCAGCGGGAGTACGAGCAGTACTTC.

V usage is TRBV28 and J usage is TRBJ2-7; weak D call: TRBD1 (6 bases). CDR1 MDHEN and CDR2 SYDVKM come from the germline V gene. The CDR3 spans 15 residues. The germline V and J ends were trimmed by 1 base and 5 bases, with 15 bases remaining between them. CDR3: CASSLFSTRGDEQYF. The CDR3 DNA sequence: TGTGCCAGCAGTTTATTCTCGACCAGGGGCGACGAGCAGTACTTC.

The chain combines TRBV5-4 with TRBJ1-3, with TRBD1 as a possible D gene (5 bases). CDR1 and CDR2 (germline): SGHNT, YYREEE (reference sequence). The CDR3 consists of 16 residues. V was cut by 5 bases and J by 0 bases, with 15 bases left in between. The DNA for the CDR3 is TGTGCCAGCAGTTCCGGGACTTACAACTCTGGAAACACCATATATTTT. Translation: CASSSGTYNSGNTIYF.